The rows below give T cell receptor beta chains drawn from one sample of a study of T cells after yellow fever vaccination. TCRdb reprocessed the 5' RACE reads via MiXCR and lists one record per CDR3 protein. The sample has over 10,000 distinct CDR3 sequences, 4% to 6% seen once. Sample: PBMCs, either bulk or a sorted T-cell subset (CD4+, CD8+, memory, or dextramer-sorted; not recorded which), taken 45 days after the yellow fever booster vaccination. These receptors came from a man aged 25 to 45 who received the YFV17D yellow fever vaccine. CDR3s include the opening cysteine and the closing phenylalanine or tryptophan. The D gene is left open where the match is weak. Clone size, where shown, is once, few, many, or a class for clones that have expanded.

>.|TRBJ1-6|TRBV20-1|many
CSARDLKRRDNSPLHF
TGCAGTGCTAGAGATCTCAAAAGGCGGGATAATTCACCCCTCCACTTT
>.|TRBJ2-7|TRBV6-6|many
CASSRGQNHEQYF
TGTGCCAGCAGTAGAGGACAGAACCACGAGCAGTACTTC
>TRBD2|TRBJ2-7|TRBV20-1|many
CSAMPASGTYEQYF
TGCAGTGCCATGCCGGCTAGCGGGACCTACGAGCAGTACTTC
>.|TRBJ2-2|TRBV6-2/TRBV6-3|many
CASKTLAGELFF
TGTGCCAGCAAAACTCTAGCCGGGGAGCTGTTTTTT
>.|TRBJ2-3|TRBV7-2|.
CASSHPMDSITDTQYF
TGTGCCAGCAGCCACCCAATGGACTCGATAACAGATACGCAGTATTTT
>TRBD2|TRBJ2-1|TRBV18|many
CASSPGPLAGVPYNEQFF
TGTGCCAGCTCACCTGGGCCTCTAGCGGGAGTACCCTACAATGAGCAGTTCTTC
>TRBD2|TRBJ2-7|TRBV5-1|.
CASTLSSGNRYEQYF
TGCGCCAGCACCTTATCTAGCGGGAACCGCTACGAGCAGTACTTC
>TRBD2|TRBJ2-2|TRBV24-1|many
CATSDATSGRRTGELFF
TGTGCCACCAGTGATGCCACTAGCGGGAGGCGCACCGGGGAGCTGTTTTTT
>.|TRBJ2-2|TRBV6-5|many
CASSYSWQNTGELFF
TGTGCCAGCAGTTACTCGTGGCAAAACACCGGGGAGCTGTTTTTT
>TRBD1|TRBJ1-4|TRBV7-9|many
CASSDPDRGPNEKLFF
TGTGCCAGCAGCGACCCCGACAGGGGGCCGAATGAAAAACTGTTTTTT
>.|TRBJ1-1|TRBV4-1|many
CASSQEGREAFF
TGCGCCAGCAGCCAAGAGGGGAGAGAAGCTTTCTTT
>.|TRBJ2-5|TRBV6-2/TRBV6-3|many
CASSLTDAAQYF
TGTGCCAGCAGTTTGACCGATGCGGCCCAGTACTTC
>.|TRBJ2-7|TRBV7-8|many
CASSLLGSYEQYF
TGTGCCAGCAGCTTATTAGGGTCCTACGAGCAGTACTTC
>.|TRBJ2-6|TRBV20-1|many
CSAKNSGANVLTF
TGCAGTGCTAAGAACTCTGGGGCCAACGTCCTGACTTTC
>.|TRBJ2-7|TRBV6-2/TRBV6-3|.
CASSHSGSSYEQYF
TGTGCCAGCAGTCATAGCGGTAGCTCCTACGAGCAGTACTTC
>TRBD2|TRBJ2-1|TRBV10-2|few
CASKFGRAVYNEQFF
TGCGCCAGCAAATTCGGGAGGGCCGTTTACAATGAGCAGTTCTTC
>.|TRBJ1-5|TRBV4-2|many
CASRRENQPQHF
TGTGCCAGCCGACGGGAAAATCAGCCCCAGCATTTT
>.|TRBJ2-2|TRBV6-2/TRBV6-3|many
CASSYWTIHTGELFF
TGTGCCAGCAGTTACTGGACTATTCACACCGGGGAGCTGTTTTTT
>TRBD2|TRBJ2-7|TRBV29-1|many
CSVGTSEYYEQYF
TGCAGCGTCGGGACTAGCGAGTACTACGAGCAGTACTTC
>.|TRBJ1-2|TRBV10-3|many
CAISESWTVIYGYTF
TGTGCCATCAGTGAGTCTTGGACAGTAATCTATGGCTACACCTTC